This TCR beta chain appears in the sequencing data of a study of cytomegalovirus exposure and HLA in healthy donors. The data were produced by immunoSEQ multiplex PCR, yet TCRdb's version contains in-frame clones alone and is incomplete. The sample records some 68,000 clones, over 95% being singletons. The junction had 5 bases not matched to a gene; V was cut back by 6 bases and J by 7 bases. The CDR3 spans 15 residues. Germline V gene lookup returns CDR1 MDHEN and CDR2 SYDVKM. The source is a man younger than 30 in good health and CMV-seronegative. V and J are TRBV28 and TRBJ2-1; 14 positions agree with TRBD2. Input material: PBMCs. This chain's CDR3 is CASSQGLAGENEQFF. The CDR3 coding sequence is TGTGCCAGCAGCCAGGGACTAGCGGGAGAAAATGAGCAGTTCTTC.